In its sample, the clone carrying this T cell receptor (beta chain) was seen a few times. The sample is drawn from a study of molecular identifiers for immune sequencing clone quantification. Study information: RNA, taken in replicates from about 20,000 or 100,000 naive CD8 cells, was split five ways, with four sequenced.

Based on a CD8+CD4-CCR7+CD45RA+ profile, naive CD8 T cells were sorted. TCRdb called the PCR reads again in MiXCR, with one record for every CDR3 protein. Here the sample spans more than 550,000 distinct CDR3 sequences, about 25% being singletons. V was cut by 8 bases and J by 2 bases, with 25 bases left in between. This CDR3 has 17 amino acids. CDR1 MNHEY and CDR2 SMNVEV come from the germline V gene (reference sequence). This clonotype was sampled from a human donor in good health. Some libraries in this study had Jurkat cell RNA spiked in. The rearrangement joins TRBV27 to TRBJ2-7; D may be TRBD1 or TRBD2 (5 bases each). Sequencing used naive CD8+ T cells from blood, with Jurkat cell RNA spiked in. As to subset: FACS-sorted CD8+CD4-CCR7+CD45RA+ naive T cells. The CDR3 bases are TGTGCCAGCGGAACTTGGGGGAGCCCCCGTGGCCCCTACGAGCAGTACTTC. Amino acids: CASGTWGSPRGPYEQYF.